The entry below describes one T cell receptor beta chain. This CDR3 region has 16 residues. V dropped 0 bases and J dropped 2 bases, with 14 bases sitting between them. Germline-derived CDR1 and CDR2 are SGHRS and YFSETQ. This sample was included in a study of shared clonotypes between healthy human individuals. Repertoires were generated with immunoSEQ multiplex PCR, while TCRdb's copy carries only in-frame clones and drops some. The sample holds 2 million to 2.5 million clones, 80% to 95% seen once. V is TRBV5-1 and J is TRBJ1-1; weak D call: TRBD1 (5 bases). The origin of this receptor is a man younger than 30 in good health. Some clones in this sample may be carry-over from other donors' samples. Input material: naive CD4+ T cells from PBMCs. Stated subset: CD45RA+ positively selected. CDR3: CASSLVAIGVNTEAFF. The CDR3 DNA is TGCGCCAGCAGCTTGGTGGCCATAGGGGTTAACACTGAAGCTTTCTTT.